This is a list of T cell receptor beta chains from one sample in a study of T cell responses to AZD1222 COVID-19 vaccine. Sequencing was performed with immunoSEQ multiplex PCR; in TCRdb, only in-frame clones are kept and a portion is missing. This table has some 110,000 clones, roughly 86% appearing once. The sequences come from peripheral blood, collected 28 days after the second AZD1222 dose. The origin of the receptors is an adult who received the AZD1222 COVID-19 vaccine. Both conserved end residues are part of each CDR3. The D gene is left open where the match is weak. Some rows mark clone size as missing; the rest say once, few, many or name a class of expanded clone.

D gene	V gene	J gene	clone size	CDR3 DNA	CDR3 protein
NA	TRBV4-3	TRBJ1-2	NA	TGCGCCAGCAGCCAAGAGAGGGGCAATGGCTACACCTTC	CASSQERGNGYTF
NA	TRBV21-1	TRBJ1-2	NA	TGTGCCTGCGGCGGCTACACCTTC	CACGGYTF
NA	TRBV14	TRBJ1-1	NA	TGTGCCAGCAGCCATGGGGGGCCTGAAGCTTTCTTT	CASSHGGPEAFF
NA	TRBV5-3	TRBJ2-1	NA	TGTGCCAGAGACTTGCAGGACTCATCAAGCGGGCAGTTCTTC	CARDLQDSSSGQFF
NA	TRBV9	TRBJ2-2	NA	TGTGCCAGCAGCGTAAGCAGGCGAACCGGGGAGCTGTTTTTT	CASSVSRRTGELFF
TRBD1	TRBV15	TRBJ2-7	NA	TGTGCCACCAGCGGGGACAGTCGTTCCTACGAGCAGTACTTC	CATSGDSRSYEQYF
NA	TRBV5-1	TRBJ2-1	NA	TGCGCCAGCAGCTTGGTTAGGGGGGGCAATGAGCAGTTCTTC	CASSLVRGGNEQFF
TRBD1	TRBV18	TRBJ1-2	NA	TGTGCCAGCTCACCAGGTGCAGGGGGCCCTAACTATGGCTACACCTTC	CASSPGAGGPNYGYTF
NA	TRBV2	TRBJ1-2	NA	TGTGCCAGCAGTGCCCGCACCTTC	CASSARTF
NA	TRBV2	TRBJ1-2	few	TGTGCCAGCAGTGATCCGGGAGCGACCTATGGCTACACCTTC	CASSDPGATYGYTF
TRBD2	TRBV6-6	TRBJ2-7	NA	TGTGCCAGCAGTCTACTCGTTTCTAGCGGGACTCAGGGGGAGCAGTACTTC	CASSLLVSSGTQGEQYF
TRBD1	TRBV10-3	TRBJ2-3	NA	TGTGCCATCAGCTTACAGGGGGCCCTAAGCACAGATACGCAGTATTTT	CAISLQGALSTDTQYF
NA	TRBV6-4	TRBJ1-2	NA	TGTGCCAGCAGTGACGGGTCAGCGGCCTATGGCTACACCTTC	CASSDGSAAYGYTF
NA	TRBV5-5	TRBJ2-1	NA	TGTGCCAGCAGCTGGGGTGGGCTCGTGGGGAGTGAGCAGTTCTTC	CASSWGGLVGSEQFF
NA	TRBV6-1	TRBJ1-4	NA	TGTGCCAGCAGTGACCAGGGAGGAGAAGAAAAACTGTTTTTT	CASSDQGGEEKLFF
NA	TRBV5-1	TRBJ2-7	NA	TGCGCCAGCAGCTTGGCCCGAGGGGGGTACGAGCAGTACTTC	CASSLARGGYEQYF
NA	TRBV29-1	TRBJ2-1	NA	TGCAGCGTTGATAGTGGGAATGAGCAGTTCTTC	CSVDSGNEQFF
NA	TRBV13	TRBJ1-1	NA	TGTGCCAGCAGCACCCCTCGATGGGGGACGAACACTGAAGCTTTCTTT	CASSTPRWGTNTEAFF
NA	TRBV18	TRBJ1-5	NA	TGTGCCAGCTCATCGACTTGGTACTTGGAGGGTCAGAGCAATCAGCCCCAGCATTTT	CASSSTWYLEGQSNQPQHF
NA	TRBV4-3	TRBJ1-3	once	TGCGCCAGCAGCCAAGTCCCGACCGGGGAGACTTTGCGTGACACCATATATTTT	CASSQVPTGETLRDTIYF
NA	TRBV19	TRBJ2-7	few	TGTGCCAGTAGTATAGGTACCCGCACGCGGGGTCTCCCCTACGAGCAGTACTTC	CASSIGTRTRGLPYEQYF
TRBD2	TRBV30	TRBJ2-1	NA	TGTGCCTGGAGAAGGTTGGGACTAGCGGGAAATGAGCAGTTCTTC	CAWRRLGLAGNEQFF
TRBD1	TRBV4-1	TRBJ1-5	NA	TGCGCCAGCAGCCAAGCGACAGGGAATCAGCCCCAGCATTTT	CASSQATGNQPQHF
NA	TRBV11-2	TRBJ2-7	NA	TGTGCCAGCAGCCCGATCGCCTCCTACGAGCAGTACTTC	CASSPIASYEQYF
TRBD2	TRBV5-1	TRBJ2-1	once	TGCGCCAGCAGCTTGGAAGCTAGCGGGAGCTACAATGAGCAGTTCTTC	CASSLEASGSYNEQFF
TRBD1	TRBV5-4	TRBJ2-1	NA	TGTGCCAGCAGCTTGCCACGGGACAGGCGGTCCGATGAGCAGTTCTTC	CASSLPRDRRSDEQFF
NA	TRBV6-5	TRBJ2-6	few	TGTGCCAGCAGTTACGGGGCCAACGTCCTGACTTTC	CASSYGANVLTF
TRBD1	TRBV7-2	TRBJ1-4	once	TGTGCCAGCAGCTTACGGGAGACAGGGGATGAAAAACTGTTTTTT	CASSLRETGDEKLFF
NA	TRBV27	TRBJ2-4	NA	TGTGCCAGCAGTTGGGGGCCCCTAAACATTCAGTACTTC	CASSWGPLNIQYF
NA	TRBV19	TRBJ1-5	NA	TGTGCCAGTAGTATAGGGGGCCTTTTGCGACTCAATCAGCCCCAGCATTTT	CASSIGGLLRLNQPQHF